These T cell receptor beta chains were read from a single sample in a study of blood T cell repertoires in COVID-19. Some clones are missing from TCRdb's copy, which holds only in-frame ones; the method was immunoSEQ multiplex PCR. The sample lists about 16,000 clones; approximately 80% were seen once. The sample taken for sequencing was peripheral blood. Receptors were obtained from a woman between 65 and 79 years old with active COVID-19. Both conserved end residues are trimmed from each CDR3.

V	J	CDR3
TRBV7-9	TRBJ2-1	ASSLGQGFDEQF
TRBV14	TRBJ2-5	ASSQEKTSRIQETQY
TRBV5-1	TRBJ1-1	ASSYPQVNTEAF
TRBV19	TRBJ1-3	ASKVGGAGNTIY
TRBV9	TRBJ2-1	ASSVEGTGTSAYNEQF
TRBV19	TRBJ2-1	ASSIQTSGSYNEQF
TRBV27	TRBJ1-6	ASSFRVAYNSPLH
TRBV28	TRBJ1-5	ASSLSRGSNQPQH
TRBV2	TRBJ2-1	ASNPAGNEQF
TRBV5-1	TRBJ2-5	ASSLGTGDQETQY
TRBV5-6	TRBJ1-1	ASSGIFGHLNTEAF